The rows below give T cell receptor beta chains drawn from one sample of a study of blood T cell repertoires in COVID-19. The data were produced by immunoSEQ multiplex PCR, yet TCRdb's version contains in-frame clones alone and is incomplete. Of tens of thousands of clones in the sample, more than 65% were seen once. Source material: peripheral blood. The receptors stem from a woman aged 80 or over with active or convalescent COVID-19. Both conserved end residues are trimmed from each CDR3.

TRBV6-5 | ASSRTGDQPQH
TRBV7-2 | ASSSRRATNEKLF
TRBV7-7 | ASSLRPGQGIDEQF
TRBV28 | ASSLRLANEQY
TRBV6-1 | ASSDLENNSPLH
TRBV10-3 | AISESTEFNEQF
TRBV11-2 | ASSLDTAGGQF
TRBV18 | ASSLTSGGANVYEQY
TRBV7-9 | ASRRGQGVLEAF
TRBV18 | ASSPRAETNEKLF
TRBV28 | ASSYGTGLNYGYT
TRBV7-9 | ASSRLGGVVAEAF
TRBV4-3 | ASSQDRGTEAF
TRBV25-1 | ASHPTGVEIYGYT
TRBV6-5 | ASTGPGTANEKLF
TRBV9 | ASSKSIPGLAGRGTDTQY
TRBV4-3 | ASSQDWDRGTDTQY
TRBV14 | ASSQDQGAVGYT
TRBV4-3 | ASSQDPPGLEGDTQY
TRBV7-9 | ASSFRGKDTGELF
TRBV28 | ASSARTPGNTIY
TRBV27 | ASKPRESYEQY